The entry below gives a single T cell receptor beta chain sequence along with its context. The data belong to a study of blood T cell repertoires in COVID-19. The repertoire was sequenced with immunoSEQ multiplex PCR; TCRdb's copy has only in-frame clones and lacks some. The sample includes 140,000 to 150,000 clones, around four fifths of them seen just once. Trimming took 5 bases from V and 7 from J; bases not matched to a gene: 4. CDR3 length: 12 amino acids. The V gene's germline CDR1 is SEHNR and CDR2 FQNEAQ (reference sequence). The receptor comes from a woman in her forties or fifties with acute COVID-19. The chain combines TRBV7-9 with TRBJ1-2; TRBD1 agrees at 7 bases. Sequencing used PBMCs or T cells enriched from blood (not recorded which). The CDR3 DNA follows: TGTGCCAGCAGCAGAGACAGGGTTGGCTACACCTTC. Translated, it gives CASSRDRVGYTF.